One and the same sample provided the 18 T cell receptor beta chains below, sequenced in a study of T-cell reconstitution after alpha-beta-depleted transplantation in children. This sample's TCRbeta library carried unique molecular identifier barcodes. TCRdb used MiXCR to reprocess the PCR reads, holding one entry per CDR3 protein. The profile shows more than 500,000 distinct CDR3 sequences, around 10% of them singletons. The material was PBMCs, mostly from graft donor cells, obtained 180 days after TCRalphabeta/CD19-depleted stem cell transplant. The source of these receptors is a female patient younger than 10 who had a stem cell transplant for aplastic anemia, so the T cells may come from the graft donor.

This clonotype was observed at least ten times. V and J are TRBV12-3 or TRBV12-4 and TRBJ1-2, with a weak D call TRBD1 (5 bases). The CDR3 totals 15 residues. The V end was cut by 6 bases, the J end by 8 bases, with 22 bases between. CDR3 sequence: CASSQQAYGVEGYTF. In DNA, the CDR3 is TGTGCCAGCAGCCAACAGGCTTATGGGGTCGAGGGCTACACCTTC.

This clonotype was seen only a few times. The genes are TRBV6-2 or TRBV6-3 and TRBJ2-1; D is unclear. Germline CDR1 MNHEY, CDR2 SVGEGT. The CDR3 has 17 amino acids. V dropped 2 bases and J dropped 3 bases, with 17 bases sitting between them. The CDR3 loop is CASSYRPSPRIYNEQFF. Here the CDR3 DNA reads TGTGCCAGCAGTTACAGACCCTCACCGCGCATCTACAATGAGCAGTTCTTC.

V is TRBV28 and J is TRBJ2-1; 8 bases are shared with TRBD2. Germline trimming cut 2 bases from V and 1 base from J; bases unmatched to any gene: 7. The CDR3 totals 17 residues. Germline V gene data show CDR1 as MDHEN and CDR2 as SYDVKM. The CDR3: CASSLHSGSRSYNEQFF. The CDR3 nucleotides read TGTGCCAGCAGTTTACACAGCGGGAGTAGGTCCTACAATGAGCAGTTCTTC.

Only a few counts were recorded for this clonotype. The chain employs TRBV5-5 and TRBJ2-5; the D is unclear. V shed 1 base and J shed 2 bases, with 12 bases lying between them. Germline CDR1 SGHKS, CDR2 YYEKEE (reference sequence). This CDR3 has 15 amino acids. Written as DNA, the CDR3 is TGTGCCAGCAGCTTGAACCCAAGGTCGCAAGAGACCCAGTACTTC. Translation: CASSLNPRSQETQYF.

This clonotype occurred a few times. CDR3 protein: CSARDLSGRRSNTGELFF. The CDR3 DNA sequence: TGCAGTGCTAGAGATTTGAGCGGGAGGCGCTCGAACACCGGGGAGCTGTTTTTT. The gene calls are TRBV20-1 and TRBJ2-2; 9 bases fit TRBD2. Germline CDR1 is DFQATT and CDR2 is SNEGSKA (reference sequence). Losses at the gene ends were 0 bases for V and 0 bases for J; bases not matched to a gene: 8. The CDR3 is made up of 18 amino acids.

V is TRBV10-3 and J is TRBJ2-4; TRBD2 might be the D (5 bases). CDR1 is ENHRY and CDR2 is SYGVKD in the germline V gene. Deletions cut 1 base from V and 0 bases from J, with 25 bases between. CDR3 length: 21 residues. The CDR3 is CAISEFSWLALSGLAKNIQYF. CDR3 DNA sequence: TGTGCCATCAGTGAGTTTTCTTGGTTAGCGCTAAGTGGGCTAGCCAAAAACATTCAGTACTTC.

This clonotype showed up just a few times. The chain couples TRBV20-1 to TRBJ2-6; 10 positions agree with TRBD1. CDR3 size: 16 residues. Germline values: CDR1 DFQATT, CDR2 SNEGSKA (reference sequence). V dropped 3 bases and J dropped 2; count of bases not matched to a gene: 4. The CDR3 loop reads CSARTTGGAGANVLTF. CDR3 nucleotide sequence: TGCAGTGCTAGGACGACAGGGGGCGCTGGGGCCAACGTCCTGACTTTC.

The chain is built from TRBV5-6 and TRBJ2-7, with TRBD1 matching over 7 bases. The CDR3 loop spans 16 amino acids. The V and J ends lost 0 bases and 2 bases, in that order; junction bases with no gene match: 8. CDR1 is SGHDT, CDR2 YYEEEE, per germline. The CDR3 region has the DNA TGTGCCAGCAGCTTGGCCCGACAGGGAACACCCTACGAGCAGTACGTC. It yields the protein CASSLARQGTPYEQYV.

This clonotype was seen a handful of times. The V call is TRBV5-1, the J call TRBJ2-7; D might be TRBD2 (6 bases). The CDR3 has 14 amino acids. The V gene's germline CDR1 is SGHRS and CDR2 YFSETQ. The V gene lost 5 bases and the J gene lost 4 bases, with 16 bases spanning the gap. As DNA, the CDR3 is TGCGCCAGCAGAACGGAACCGGGAGTGTACGAGCAGTACGTC. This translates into CASRTEPGVYEQYV.

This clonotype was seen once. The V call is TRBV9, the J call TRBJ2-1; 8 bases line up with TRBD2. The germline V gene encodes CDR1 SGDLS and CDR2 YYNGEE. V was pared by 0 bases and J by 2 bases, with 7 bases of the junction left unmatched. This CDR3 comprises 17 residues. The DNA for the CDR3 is TGTGCCAGCAGCGTAGCCCTCTCGCGGGAGGCCTACAATGAGCAGTTCTTC. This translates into CASSVALSREAYNEQFF.

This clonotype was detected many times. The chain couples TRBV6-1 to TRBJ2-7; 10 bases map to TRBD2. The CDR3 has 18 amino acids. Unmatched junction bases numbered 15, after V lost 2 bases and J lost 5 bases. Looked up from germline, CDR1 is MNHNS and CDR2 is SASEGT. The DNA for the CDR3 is TGTGCCAGCAGTGAAACCCTAACCTCTAGCGGGAGTACCCACGAGCAGTACTTC. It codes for CASSETLTSSGSTHEQYF.

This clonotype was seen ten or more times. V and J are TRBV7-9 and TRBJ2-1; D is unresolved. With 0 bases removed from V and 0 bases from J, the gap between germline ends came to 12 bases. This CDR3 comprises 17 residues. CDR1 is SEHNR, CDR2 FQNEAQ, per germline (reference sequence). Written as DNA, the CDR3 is TGTGCCAGCAGCTTAGCGCTGGGCGGCCTCTCCTACAATGAGCAGTTCTTC. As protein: CASSLALGGLSYNEQFF.

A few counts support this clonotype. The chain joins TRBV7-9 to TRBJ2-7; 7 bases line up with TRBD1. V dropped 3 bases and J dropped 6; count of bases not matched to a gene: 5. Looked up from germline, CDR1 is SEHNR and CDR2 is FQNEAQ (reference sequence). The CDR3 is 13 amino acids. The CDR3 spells CASSFSQGREQYF. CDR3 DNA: TGTGCCAGCAGCTTTTCACAGGGGCGCGAGCAGTACTTC.

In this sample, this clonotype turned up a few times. The CDR3 bases are TGTGCCAGCAGCTTCTCAGGGCCGAATTACGAGCAGTACTTC. It encodes CASSFSGPNYEQYF. The chain links TRBV5-5 to TRBJ2-7; D may be TRBD1 (5 bases). This CDR3 region has 14 residues. Trimming shortened V by 2 bases and J by 4 bases, and 13 bases separated the two germline ends. CDR1 is SGHKS, CDR2 YYEKEE, per germline (reference sequence).

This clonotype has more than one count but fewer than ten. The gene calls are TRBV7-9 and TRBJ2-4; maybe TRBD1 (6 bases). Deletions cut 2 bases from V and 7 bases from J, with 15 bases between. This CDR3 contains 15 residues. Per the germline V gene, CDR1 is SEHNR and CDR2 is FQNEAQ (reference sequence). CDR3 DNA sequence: TGTGCCAGCAGCTTACCTTTGGGGCAGGGGAACATTCAGTACTTC. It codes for CASSLPLGQGNIQYF. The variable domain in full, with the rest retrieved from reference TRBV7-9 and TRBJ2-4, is DTGVSQNPRHKITKRGQNVTFRCDPISEHNRLYWYRQTLGQGPEFLTYFQNEAQLEKSRLLSDRFSAERPKGSFSTLEIQRTEQGDSAMYLCASSLPLGQGNIQYFGAGTRLSVL.

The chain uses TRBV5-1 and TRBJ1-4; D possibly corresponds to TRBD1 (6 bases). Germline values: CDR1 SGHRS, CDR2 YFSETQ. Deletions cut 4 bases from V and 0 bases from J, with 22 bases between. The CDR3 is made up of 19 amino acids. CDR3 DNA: TGCGCCAGCAGCCCATACCCACCGGGACAATCCGCAACTAATGAAAAACTGTTTTTT. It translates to CASSPYPPGQSATNEKLFF.

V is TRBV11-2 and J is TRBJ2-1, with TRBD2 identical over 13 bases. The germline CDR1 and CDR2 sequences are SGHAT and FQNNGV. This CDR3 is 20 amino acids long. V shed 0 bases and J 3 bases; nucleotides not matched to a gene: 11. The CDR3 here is CASSLDRGTSGIIFYNEQFF. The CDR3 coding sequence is TGTGCCAGCAGCTTAGATCGGGGGACTAGCGGGATCATTTTCTACAATGAGCAGTTCTTC.

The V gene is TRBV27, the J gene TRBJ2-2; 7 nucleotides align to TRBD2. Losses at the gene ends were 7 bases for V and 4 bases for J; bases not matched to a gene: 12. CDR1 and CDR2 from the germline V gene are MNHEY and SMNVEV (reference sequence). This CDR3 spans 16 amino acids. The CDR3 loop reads CASTPQTSSSTGELFF. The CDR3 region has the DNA TGTGCCAGCACCCCCCAGACTAGCTCTAGCACCGGGGAGCTGTTTTTT.